The clone carrying this TCR beta chain was detected once. V lost 4 bases and J lost 2; bases outside the gene matches: 7. CDR3 length equals 15 residues. Germline CDR1 SNHLY, CDR2 FYNNEI. The data derive from a study of CD8+ T cells in alopecia areata. The treatment was: oral pan-JAK inhibitor, 5-10 mg twice daily. Following extraction, RNA underwent reverse transcription to cDNA, which served as the sequencing template. Clones were sequenced by immunoSEQ multiplex PCR, and TCRdb holds only the in-frame ones, with some missing. Of 150,000 to 200,000 clones listed, 55% to 70% were seen once; the top ten hold 5.5% to 6%.

The sequencing here drew on CD4+ T cells sorted from blood, taken at week 24, from a patient treated with tofacitinib. V is TRBV2 and J is TRBJ2-7, with TRBD1 identical over 8 bases. The sequence derives from a human donor with alopecia areata. The CDR3 DNA is TGTGCCAGCAGTGTTCCGACAGGGGAAGCCTACGAGCAGTACTTC. Translated: CASSVPTGEAYEQYF.